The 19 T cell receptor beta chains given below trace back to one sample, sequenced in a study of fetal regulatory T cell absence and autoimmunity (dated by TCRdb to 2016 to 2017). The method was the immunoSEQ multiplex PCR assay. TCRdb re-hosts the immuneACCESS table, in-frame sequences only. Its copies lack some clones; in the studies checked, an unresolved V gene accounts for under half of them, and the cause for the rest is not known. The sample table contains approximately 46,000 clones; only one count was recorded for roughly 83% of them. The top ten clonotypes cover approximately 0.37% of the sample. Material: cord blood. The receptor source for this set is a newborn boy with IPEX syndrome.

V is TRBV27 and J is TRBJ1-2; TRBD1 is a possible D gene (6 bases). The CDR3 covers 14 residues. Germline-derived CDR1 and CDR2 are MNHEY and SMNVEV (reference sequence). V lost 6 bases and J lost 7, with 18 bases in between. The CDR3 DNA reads TGTGCCAGCAGGGGGGCAGGGATCGCGGGTGGCTACACCTTC. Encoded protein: CASRGAGIAGGYTF.

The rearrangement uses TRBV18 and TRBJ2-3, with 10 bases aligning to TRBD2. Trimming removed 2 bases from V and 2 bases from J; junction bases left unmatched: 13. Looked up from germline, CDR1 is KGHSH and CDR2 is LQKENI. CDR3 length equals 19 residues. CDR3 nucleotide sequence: TGTGCCAGCTCACCATGGGAGACTAGCGGGCCCCATCCCACAGATACGCAGTATTTT. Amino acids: CASSPWETSGPHPTDTQYF.

Here the CDR3 reads CASGILSNQPQHF. In nucleotides, the CDR3 is TGTGCCAGTGGAATTCTTAGCAATCAGCCCCAGCATTTT. The chain employs TRBV19 and TRBJ1-5; D uncertain. Germline-derived CDR1 and CDR2 are LNHDA and SQIVND (reference sequence). V shed 8 bases and J shed 0 bases, with 8 bases lying between them. The CDR3 totals 13 residues. The full variable domain, completed using reference TRBV19 and TRBJ1-5, is DGGITQSPKYLFRKEGQNVTLSCEQNLNHDAMYWYRQDPGQGLRLIYYSQIVNDFQKGDIAEGYSVSREKKESFPLTVTSAQKNPTAFYLCASGILSNQPQHFGDGTRLSIL.

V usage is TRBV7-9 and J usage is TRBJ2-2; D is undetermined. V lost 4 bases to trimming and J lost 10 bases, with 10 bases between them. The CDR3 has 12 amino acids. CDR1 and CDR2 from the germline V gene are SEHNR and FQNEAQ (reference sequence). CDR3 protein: CASSSDFKELFF. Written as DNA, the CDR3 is TGTGCCAGCAGCTCAGACTTTAAGGAGCTGTTTTTT.

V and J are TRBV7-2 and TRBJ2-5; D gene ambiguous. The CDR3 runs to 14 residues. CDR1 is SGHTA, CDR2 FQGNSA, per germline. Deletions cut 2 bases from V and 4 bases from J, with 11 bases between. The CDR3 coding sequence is TGTGCCAGCAGCTTATGGGGAAACCCAGAGACCCAGTACTTC. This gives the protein CASSLWGNPETQYF.

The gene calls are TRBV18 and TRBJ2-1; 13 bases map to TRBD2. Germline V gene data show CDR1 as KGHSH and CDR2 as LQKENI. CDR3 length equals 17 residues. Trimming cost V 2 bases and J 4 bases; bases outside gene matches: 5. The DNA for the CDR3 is TGTGCCAGCTCACCAGAACTAGCGGGAGGGCCGTACAATGAGCAGTTCTTC. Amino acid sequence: CASSPELAGGPYNEQFF.

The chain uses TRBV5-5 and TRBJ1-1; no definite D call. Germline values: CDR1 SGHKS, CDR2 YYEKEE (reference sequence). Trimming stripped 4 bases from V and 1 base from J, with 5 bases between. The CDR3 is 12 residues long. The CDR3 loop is CASSQANTEAFF. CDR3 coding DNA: TGTGCCAGCAGCCAGGCGAACACTGAAGCTTTCTTT.

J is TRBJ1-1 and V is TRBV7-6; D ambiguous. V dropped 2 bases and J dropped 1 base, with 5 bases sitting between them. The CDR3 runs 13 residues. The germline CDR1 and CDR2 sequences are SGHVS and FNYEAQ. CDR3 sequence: CASSLTQNTEAFF. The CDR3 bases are TGTGCCAGCAGCTTAACCCAGAACACTGAAGCTTTCTTT. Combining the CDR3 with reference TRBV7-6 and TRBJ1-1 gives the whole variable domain GAGVSQSPRYKVTKRGQDVALRCDPISGHVSLYWYRQALGQGPEFLTYFNYEAQQDKSGLPNDRFSAERPEGSISTLTIQRTEQRDSAMYRCASSLTQNTEAFFGQGTRLTVV.

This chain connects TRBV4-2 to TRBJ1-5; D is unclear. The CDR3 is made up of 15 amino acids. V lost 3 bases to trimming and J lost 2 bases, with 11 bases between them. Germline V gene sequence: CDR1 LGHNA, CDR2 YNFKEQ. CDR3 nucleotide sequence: TGTGCCAGCAGCCAGGGCGTTAAAGGCAATCAGCCCCAGCATTTT. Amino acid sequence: CASSQGVKGNQPQHF.

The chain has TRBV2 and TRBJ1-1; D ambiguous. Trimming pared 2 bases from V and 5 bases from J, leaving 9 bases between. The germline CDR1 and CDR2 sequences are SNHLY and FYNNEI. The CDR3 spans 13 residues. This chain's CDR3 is CASSELSGTEAFF. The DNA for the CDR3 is TGTGCCAGCAGTGAATTGAGCGGAACTGAAGCTTTCTTT.

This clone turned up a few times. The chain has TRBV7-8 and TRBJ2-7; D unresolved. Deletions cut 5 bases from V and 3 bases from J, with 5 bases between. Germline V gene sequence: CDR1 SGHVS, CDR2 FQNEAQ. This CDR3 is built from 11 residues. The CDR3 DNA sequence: TGTGCCAGCAGCCTTGACTACGAGCAGTACTTC. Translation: CASSLDYEQYF. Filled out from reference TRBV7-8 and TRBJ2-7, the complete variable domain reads GAGVSQSPRYKVAKRGQDVALRCDPISGHVSLFWYQQALGQGPEFLTYFQNEAQLDKSGLPSDRFFAERPEGSVSTLKIQRTQQEDSAVYLCASSLDYEQYFGPGTRLTVT.

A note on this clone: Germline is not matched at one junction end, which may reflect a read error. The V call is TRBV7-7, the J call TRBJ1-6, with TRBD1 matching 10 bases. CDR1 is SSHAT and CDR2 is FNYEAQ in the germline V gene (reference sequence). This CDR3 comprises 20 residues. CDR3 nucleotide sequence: TGTGCTAGCAGTTCCGACAGGGGGCGATATGTGGGTGGTCATAATTCACCCCTCCACTTT. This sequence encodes CASSSDRGRYVGGHNSPLHF.

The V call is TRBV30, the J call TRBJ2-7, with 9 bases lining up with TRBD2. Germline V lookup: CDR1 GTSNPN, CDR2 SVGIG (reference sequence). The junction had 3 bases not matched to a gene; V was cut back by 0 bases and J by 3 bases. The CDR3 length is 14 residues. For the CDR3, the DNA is TGTGCCTGGAGTGTGAGGCGGGAGGGCTACGAGCAGTACTTC. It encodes CAWSVRREGYEQYF.

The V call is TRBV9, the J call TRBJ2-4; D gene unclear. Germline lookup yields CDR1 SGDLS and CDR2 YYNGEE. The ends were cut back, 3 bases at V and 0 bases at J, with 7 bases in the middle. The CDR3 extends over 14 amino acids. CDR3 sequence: CASSDDLAKNIQYF. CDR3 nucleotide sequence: TGTGCCAGCAGCGATGACCTAGCCAAAAACATTCAGTACTTC.

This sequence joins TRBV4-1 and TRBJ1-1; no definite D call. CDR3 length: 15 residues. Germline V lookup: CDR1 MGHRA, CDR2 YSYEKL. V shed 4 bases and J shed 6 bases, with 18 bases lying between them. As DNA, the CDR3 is TGCGCCAGCAGCCCTCCGAGGTGGGTCGGGGCTGAAGCTTTCTTT. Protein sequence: CASSPPRWVGAEAFF.

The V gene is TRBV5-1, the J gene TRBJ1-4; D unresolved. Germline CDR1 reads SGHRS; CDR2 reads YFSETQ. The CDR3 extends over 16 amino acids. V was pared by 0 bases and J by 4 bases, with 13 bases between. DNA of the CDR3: TGCGCCAGCAGCTTGGGCACCCCAGTGAATAATGAAAAACTGTTTTTT. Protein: CASSLGTPVNNEKLFF.

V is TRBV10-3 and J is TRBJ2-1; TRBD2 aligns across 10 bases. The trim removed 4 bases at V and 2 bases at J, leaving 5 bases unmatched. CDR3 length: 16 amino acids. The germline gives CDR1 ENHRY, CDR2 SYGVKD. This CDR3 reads CAISALGLAAYNEQFF. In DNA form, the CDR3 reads TGTGCCATCAGTGCCCTCGGACTAGCGGCCTACAATGAGCAGTTCTTC.

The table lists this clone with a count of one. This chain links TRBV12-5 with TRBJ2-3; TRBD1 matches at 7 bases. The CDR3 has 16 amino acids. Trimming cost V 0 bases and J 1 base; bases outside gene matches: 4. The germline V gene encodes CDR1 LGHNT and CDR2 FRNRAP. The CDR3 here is CASGLVQGTGTDTQYF. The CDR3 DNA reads TGTGCTAGTGGTTTGGTACAGGGGACAGGCACAGATACGCAGTATTTT.

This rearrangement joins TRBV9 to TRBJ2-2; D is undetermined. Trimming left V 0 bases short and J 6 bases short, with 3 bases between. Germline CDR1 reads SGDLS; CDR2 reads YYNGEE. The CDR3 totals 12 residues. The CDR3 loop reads CASSVDPGELFF. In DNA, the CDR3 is TGTGCCAGCAGCGTAGACCCCGGGGAGCTGTTTTTT.